This T cell receptor (delta chain) was identified during a study of γδ T cells in repeated Plasmodium falciparum infection. TCRdb called clones from the multiplex PCR reads again using CATT. The sample consists of around 50,000 delta-chain clones, approximately 1.5% of them appearing once. Gammadelta T cells were flow-sorted from PBMC into Vgamma9/Vdelta2+ and Vdelta2-negative populations for bulk analysis. General study results and limits: Waves of new clonotype selection appeared after repeated controlled infections in Vdelta2-negative, largely Vdelta1+, gammadelta T cells. Over time and infection, Vgamma9/Vdelta2+ repertoires remained highly stable and polyclonal.

This clone was detected only a few times. Its antigen remains unknown. The TCRdb record carries a much larger clone's protein, which differs from this DNA's translation at residues 4 and 17; a read error is the likely cause, and the protein listed here is the DNA translation. Germline assignment: CDR1 TSWWSYY and CDR2 QGS. The CDR3 covers 23 residues. This chain connects TRDV1 to TRDJ1, with 8 bases that match TRDD2. This sequence originates from a pool of human donors (malaria-infected and uninfected, not separated). The material sequenced was gamma-delta T cells from blood. The CDR3 nucleotides read TGTGCTCTTTGGGAATTCCGGCGGCCTTCCTATCGTGTCGGGCTACTCTGCACCGATAAACTCATCTTT. Translating it yields CALWEFRRPSYRVGLLCTDKLIF.